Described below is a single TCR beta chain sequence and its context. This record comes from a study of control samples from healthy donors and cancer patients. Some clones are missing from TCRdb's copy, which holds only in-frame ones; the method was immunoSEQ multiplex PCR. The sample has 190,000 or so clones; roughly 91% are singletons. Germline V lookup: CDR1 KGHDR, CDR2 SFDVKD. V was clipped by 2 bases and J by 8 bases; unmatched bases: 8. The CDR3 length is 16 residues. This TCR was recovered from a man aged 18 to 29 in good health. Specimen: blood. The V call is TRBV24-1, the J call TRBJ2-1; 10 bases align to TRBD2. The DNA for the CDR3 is TGTGCCACCAGTGATTCAGCGGGGGGGGTCTGGGATGAGCAGTTCTTC. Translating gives CATSDSAGGVWDEQFF.